This T cell receptor (beta chain) was sequenced during a study of T cells in Graves' hyperthyroidism and ophthalmopathy. V lost 1 base and J 2 bases, leaving 12 bases between the germline ends. Germline V CDR1 and CDR2: SGHAT, FQNNGV. The CDR3 spans 15 residues. This clonotype came up many times. Researchers took RNA transcripts and amplified the TCR beta CDR3 regions from them. The TCR CDR3 first-round RT-PCR relied on the HTBI primer set. TCRdb re-derived calls from the multiplex PCR reads in MiXCR, one entry per CDR3 protein. The sample contains roughly 700,000 distinct CDR3 sequences, roughly 15% of which appear only once.

The V and J genes are TRBV11-2 and TRBJ2-7; D not resolved. Sequenced material: blood. This sequence was found in a woman younger than 30 with Graves' hyperthyroidism. CDR3 amino acids: CASSLAGFPTYEQYF. DNA of the CDR3: TGTGCCAGCAGCTTAGCTGGGTTCCCCACCTACGAGCAGTACTTC.